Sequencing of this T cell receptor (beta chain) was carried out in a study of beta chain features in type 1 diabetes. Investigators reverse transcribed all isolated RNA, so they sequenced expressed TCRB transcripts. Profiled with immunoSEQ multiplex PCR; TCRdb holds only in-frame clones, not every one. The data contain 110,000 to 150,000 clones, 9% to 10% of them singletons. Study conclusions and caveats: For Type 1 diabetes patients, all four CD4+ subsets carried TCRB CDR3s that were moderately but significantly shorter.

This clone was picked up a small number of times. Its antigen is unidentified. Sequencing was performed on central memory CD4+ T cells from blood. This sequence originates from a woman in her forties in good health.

CDR3 sequence reads: CASSQDPPQSGYTF. The CDR3 DNA is TGCGCCAGCAGCCAAGACCCCCCACAGTCCGGCTACACCTTC. This chain connects TRBV4-1 to TRBJ1-2; no reliable D call. V was cut by 0 bases and J by 8 bases, with 13 bases left in between. Germline lookup yields CDR1 MGHRA and CDR2 YSYEKL. CDR3 length: 14 amino acids.